One sample yielded the 2 T cell receptor beta chains listed below, sequenced in a study of beta chain features in type 1 diabetes. Their cognate antigens are unknown. Whole-study results and caveats: Shortening of TCRB CDR3s, moderate but significant, appeared in all four CD4+ subsets of Type 1 diabetes patients.

All of the isolated RNA was reverse transcribed, so expressed TCRB transcripts were sequenced. Clones were sequenced by immunoSEQ multiplex PCR, and TCRdb holds only the in-frame ones, with some missing. The sample yields about 640,000 clones, roughly an eighth seen once. The source material was naive CD4+ T cells from blood. The source is a man aged 25-45 years with type 1 diabetes.

This clone was observed a few times. V usage is TRBV7-2 and J usage is TRBJ1-1, with D possibly matching TRBD1 (6 bases). V was shortened by 6 bases and J by 2 bases, with 13 bases between the two germline ends. The CDR3 is 14 amino acids. Germline V gene lookup returns CDR1 SGHTA and CDR2 FQGNSA. The CDR3 sequence is CASRKGGANTEAFF. The CDR3 nucleotides read TGTGCCAGCAGGAAAGGGGGGGCTAACACTGAAGCTTTCTTT.

There are a few counts of this clone. The chain couples TRBV13 to TRBJ1-2, with D possibly TRBD1 on 5 matching bases. Germline assignment: CDR1 PRHDT and CDR2 FYEKMQ (reference sequence). This CDR3 region has 12 residues. V was cut by 5 bases and J by 8 bases, with 12 bases left in between. The CDR3 region has the DNA TGTGCCAGCAGCCAGGGTTTTCGCGGCTACACCTTC. As protein: CASSQGFRGYTF.